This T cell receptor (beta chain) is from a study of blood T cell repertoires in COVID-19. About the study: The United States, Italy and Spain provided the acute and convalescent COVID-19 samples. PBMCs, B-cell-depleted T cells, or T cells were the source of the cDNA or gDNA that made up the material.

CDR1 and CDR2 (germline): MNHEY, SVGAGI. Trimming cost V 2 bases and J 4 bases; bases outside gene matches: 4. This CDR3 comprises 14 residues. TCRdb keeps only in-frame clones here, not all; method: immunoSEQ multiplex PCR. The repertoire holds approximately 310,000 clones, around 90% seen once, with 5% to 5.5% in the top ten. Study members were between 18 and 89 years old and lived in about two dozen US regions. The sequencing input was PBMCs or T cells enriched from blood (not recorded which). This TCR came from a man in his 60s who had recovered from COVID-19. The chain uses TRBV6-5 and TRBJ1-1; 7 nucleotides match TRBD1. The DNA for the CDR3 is TGTGCCAGCAGTTACGACAGGGTTAGCACTGAAGCTTTCTTT. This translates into CASSYDRVSTEAFF.